Following are 5 T cell receptor beta chains from one sample sequenced in a study of blood T cells in healthy people across ages. Alongside a J-beta primer mix, a sample-barcoded 5' primer served in a second PCR lasting about 7 to 11 cycles. TCRdb redid the calling of the 5' RACE reads with MiXCR, one entry per CDR3 protein. The sample contains around 800,000 distinct CDR3 sequences, roughly 26% of which appear only once. This sample was shared with a second study, whose subject was T cells of mothers and their children.

Specimen: blood. These receptors originate from a boy younger than 18 in good health.

This clonotype occurred a few times. CDR3 loop: CASSQVALGRYEQYF. The CDR3 coding sequence is TGCGCCAGCAGCCAAGTCGCGTTAGGGCGCTACGAGCAGTACTTC. This chain connects TRBV4-1 to TRBJ2-7; D not certain. CDR1 and CDR2 from the germline V gene are MGHRA and YSYEKL. The CDR3 extends over 15 amino acids. Trimming cost V 1 base and J 3 bases, with 13 bases left between them.

The chain carries TRBV3-1 and TRBJ2-7; D is undetermined. The DNA end is a closer match to TRBJ2-5, so the J assignment may be wrong. The germline V gene has CDR1 LGHDT and CDR2 YNNKEL (reference sequence). The CDR3 totals 12 residues. The CDR3 nucleotides read TGTGCCAGCAGCCACTTACAAGAGACCCAGTACTTC. Translation gives CASSHLQETQYF.

The genes are TRBV2 and TRBJ2-3, with D perhaps TRBD1 (5 bases). The CDR3 length is 15 residues. V was shortened by 2 bases and J by 0 bases, with 9 bases between the two germline ends. Germline lookup yields CDR1 SNHLY and CDR2 FYNNEI. The CDR3 sequence is CASSERDRSTDTQYF. The CDR3 nucleotides are TGTGCCAGCAGTGAACGCGACAGAAGCACAGATACGCAGTATTTT. Complete variable domain (other parts from reference TRBV2 and TRBJ2-3): EPEVTQTPSHQVTQMGQEVILRCVPISNHLYFYWYRQILGQKVEFLVSFYNNEISEKSEIFDDQFSVERPDGSNFTLKIRSTKLEDSAMYFCASSERDRSTDTQYFGPGTRLTVL.

In its sample, this clonotype was seen a few times. V and J are TRBV29-1 and TRBJ2-7, with D possibly being TRBD1 or TRBD2 (5 bases each). Germline V gene lookup returns CDR1 SQVTM and CDR2 ANQGSEA. V lost 1 base, J lost 6 bases, and 13 bases lay in between. The CDR3 extends over 13 amino acids. Here the CDR3 reads CSVEVLYGAEQYF. CDR3 in DNA: TGCAGCGTTGAAGTCTTATACGGGGCCGAGCAGTACTTC.

Only one count was recorded for this clonotype. The chain employs TRBV20-1 and TRBJ2-5; no clear D. The J call is doubtful: the DNA matches TRBJ2-1 better. Germline V CDR1 and CDR2: DFQATT, SNEGSKA (reference sequence). The CDR3 is 16 residues long. CDR3 DNA: TGCAGTGCTAGAGGAGAGTTGGGGAACTCCTACAATGAGCAGTTCTTC. Residues: CSARGELGNSYNEQFF.